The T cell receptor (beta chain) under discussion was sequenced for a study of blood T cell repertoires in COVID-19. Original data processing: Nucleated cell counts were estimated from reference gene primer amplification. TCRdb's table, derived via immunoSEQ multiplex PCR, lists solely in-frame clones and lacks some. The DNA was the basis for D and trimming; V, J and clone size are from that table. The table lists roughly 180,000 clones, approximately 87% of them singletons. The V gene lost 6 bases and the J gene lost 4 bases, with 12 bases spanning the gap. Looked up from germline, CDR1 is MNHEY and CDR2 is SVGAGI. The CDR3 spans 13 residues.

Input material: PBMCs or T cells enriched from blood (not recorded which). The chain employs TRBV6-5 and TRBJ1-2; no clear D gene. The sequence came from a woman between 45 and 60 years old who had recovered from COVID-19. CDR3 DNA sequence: TGTGCCAGCAGACCTCCCGGGTCCTATGGCTACACCTTC. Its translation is CASRPPGSYGYTF.